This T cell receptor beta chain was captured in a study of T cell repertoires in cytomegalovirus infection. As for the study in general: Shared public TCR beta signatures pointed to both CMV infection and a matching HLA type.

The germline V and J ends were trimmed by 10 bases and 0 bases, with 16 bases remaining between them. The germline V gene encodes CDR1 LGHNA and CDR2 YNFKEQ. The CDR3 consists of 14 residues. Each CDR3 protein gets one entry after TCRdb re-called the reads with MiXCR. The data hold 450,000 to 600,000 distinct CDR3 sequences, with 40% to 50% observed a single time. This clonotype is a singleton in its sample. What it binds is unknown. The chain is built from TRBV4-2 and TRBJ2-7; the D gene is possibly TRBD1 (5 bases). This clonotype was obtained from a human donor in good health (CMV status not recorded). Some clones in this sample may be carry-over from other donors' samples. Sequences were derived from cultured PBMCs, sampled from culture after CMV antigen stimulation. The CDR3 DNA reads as TGTGCCAAAATTCGAAAGGGGCTCTCCTACGAGCAGTACTTC. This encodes CAKIRKGLSYEQYF.